This T cell receptor beta chain was retrieved from a study of T cell repertoires in cytomegalovirus infection (dated by TCRdb to the late 2010s). Regarding the study in general: Donor HLA type was relevant to the analysis, as public TCR beta signatures indicated carriage of CMV infection together with the matching HLA type.

The table lists this clonotype with many counts. Its antigen target is currently unknown. Within one base of it there is no much larger clone, and no base qualities were kept. Sequenced using an Illumina HiSeq 1500. Through fastp at Q25 and MiXCR, TCRdb rebuilt clones from the public reads, retaining in-frame beta chains. Entries that share a CDR3 protein sequence are merged under the most common genes and DNA. For this sample the table gives hundreds of thousands of distinct CDR3 sequences, of which approximately 11% were detected only once. The top ten clones comprise 10% to 13% of the sample. Study-level results and caveats: In both this cohort and an independent roughly 330-donor cohort, the cumulative frequency of public TCR beta family members distinguished carriers of CMV infection plus the relevant HLA type. The ex vivo response was dominated by HLA-C-restricted CMV-specific TCR beta clonotypes, which also provided the single most frequent clonotype in two of eight donors.

Including the terminal cysteine and phenylalanine, the CDR3 comprises 16 residues. The DNA shown is the 48-base CDR3, in frame from base 1. CDR1 and CDR2 were assigned from the germline V gene as MDHEN and SYDVKM. V lost 2 bases and J lost 1 base; the stretch between them is 14 bases long. The chain joins TRBV28 to TRBJ1-2; the D gene is perhaps TRBD1, on 5 matching bases. The sample comprised PBMCs. This clonotype originated in a human donor in good health (CMV status not recorded). Some clones in this sample may be carry-over from other donors' samples. The nucleotide sequence reads as follows: TGTGCCAGCAGTTTAGGGGGTACCTCTCTTAACTATGGCTACACCTTC. This sequence encodes CASSLGGTSLNYGYTF.